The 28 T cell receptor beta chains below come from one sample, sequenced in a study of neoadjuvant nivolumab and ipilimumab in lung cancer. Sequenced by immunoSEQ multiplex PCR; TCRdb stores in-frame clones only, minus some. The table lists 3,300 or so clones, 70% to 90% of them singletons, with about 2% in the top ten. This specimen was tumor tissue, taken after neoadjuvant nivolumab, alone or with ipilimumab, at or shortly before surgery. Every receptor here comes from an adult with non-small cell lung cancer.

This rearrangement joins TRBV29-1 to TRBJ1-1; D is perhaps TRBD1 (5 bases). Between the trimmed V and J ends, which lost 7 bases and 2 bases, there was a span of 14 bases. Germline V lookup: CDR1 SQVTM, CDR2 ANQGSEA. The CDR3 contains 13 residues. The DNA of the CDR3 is TGCAGCGGGGTTGGGGGGTTTAACACTGAAGCTTTCTTT. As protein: CSGVGGFNTEAFF.

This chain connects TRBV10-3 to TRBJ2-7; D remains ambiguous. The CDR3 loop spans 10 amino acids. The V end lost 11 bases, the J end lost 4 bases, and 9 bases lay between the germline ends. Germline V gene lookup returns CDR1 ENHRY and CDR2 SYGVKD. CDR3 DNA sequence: TGTGCCTCCGGAGAGTACGAGCAGTACTTC. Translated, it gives CASGEYEQYF.

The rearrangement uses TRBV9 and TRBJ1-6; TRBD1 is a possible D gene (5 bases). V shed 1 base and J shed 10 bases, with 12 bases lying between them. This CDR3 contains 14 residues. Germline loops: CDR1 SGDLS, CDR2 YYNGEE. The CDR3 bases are TGTGCCAGCAGCGTAAGAGAGGGGAGGTCACCCCTCCACTTT. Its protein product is CASSVREGRSPLHF.

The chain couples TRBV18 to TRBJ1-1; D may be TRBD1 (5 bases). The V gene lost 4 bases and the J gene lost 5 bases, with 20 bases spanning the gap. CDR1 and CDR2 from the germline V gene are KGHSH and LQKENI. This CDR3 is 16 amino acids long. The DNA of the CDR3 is TGTGCCAGCTCACACGGTCCTGCGGGGCGCGGGACTGAAGCTTTCTTT. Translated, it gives CASSHGPAGRGTEAFF.

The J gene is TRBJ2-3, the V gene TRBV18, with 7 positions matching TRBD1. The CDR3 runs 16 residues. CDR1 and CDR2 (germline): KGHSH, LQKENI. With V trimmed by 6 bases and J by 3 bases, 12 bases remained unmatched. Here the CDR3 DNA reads TGTGCCAGCTCCCTGTCCCCCGACAGGGAAACAGATACGCAGTATTTT. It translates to CASSLSPDRETDTQYF.

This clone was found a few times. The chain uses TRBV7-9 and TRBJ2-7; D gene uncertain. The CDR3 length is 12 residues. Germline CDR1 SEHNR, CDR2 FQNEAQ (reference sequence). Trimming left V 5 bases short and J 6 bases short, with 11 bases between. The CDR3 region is CASSPGGFEQYF. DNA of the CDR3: TGTGCCAGCAGCCCCGGCGGTTTCGAGCAGTACTTC. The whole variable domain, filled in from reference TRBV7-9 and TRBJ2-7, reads DTGVSQNPRHKITKRGQNVTFRCDPISEHNRLYWYRQTLGQGPEFLTYFQNEAQLEKSRLLSDRFSAERPKGSFSTLEIQRTEQGDSAMYLCASSPGGFEQYFGPGTRLTVT.

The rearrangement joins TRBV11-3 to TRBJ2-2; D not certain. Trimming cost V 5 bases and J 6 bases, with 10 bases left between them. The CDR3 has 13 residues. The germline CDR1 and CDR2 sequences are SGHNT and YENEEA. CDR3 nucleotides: TGTGCCAGCAGCCTTTCCTTGTCCGGGGAGCTGTTTTTT. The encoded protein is CASSLSLSGELFF.

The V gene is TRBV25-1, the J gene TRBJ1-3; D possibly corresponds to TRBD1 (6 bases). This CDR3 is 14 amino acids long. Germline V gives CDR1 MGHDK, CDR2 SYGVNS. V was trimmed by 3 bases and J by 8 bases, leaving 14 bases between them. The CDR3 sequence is CASSDSAQGDTIYF. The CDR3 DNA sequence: TGTGCCAGCAGTGATTCCGCACAGGGAGACACCATATATTTT.

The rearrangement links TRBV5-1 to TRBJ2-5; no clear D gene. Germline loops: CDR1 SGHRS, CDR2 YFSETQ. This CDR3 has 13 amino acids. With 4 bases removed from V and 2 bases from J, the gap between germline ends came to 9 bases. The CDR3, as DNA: TGCGCCAGCAGCAGCCAGCCACAAGAGACCCAGTACTTC. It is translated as CASSSQPQETQYF.

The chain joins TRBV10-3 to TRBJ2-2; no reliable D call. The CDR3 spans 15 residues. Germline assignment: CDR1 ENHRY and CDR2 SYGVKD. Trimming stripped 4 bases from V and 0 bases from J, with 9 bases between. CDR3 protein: CAISASLANTGELFF. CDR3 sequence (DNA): TGTGCCATCAGTGCCAGCCTCGCGAACACCGGGGAGCTGTTTTTT.

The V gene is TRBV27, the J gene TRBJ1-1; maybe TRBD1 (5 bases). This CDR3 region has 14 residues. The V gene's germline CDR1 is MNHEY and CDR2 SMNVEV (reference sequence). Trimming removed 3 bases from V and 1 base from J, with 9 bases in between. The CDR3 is CASSLGGGNTEAFF. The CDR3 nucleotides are TGTGCCAGCAGTTTGGGGGGAGGGAACACTGAAGCTTTCTTT.

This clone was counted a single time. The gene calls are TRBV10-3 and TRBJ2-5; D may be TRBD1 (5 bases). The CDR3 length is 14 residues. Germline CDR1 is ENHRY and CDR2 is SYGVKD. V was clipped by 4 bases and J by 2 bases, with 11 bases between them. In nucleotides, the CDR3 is TGTGCCATCAGTGCAGACAGTCGGCAAGAGACCCAGTACTTC. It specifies CAISADSRQETQYF.

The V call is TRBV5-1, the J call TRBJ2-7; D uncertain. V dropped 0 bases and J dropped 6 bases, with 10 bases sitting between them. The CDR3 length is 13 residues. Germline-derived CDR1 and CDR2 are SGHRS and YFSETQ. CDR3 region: CASSLDWESEQYF. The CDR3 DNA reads TGCGCCAGCAGCTTGGACTGGGAAAGCGAGCAGTACTTC. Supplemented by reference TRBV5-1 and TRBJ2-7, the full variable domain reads KAGVTQTPRYLIKTRGQQVTLSCSPISGHRSVSWYQQTPGQGLQFLFEYFSETQRNKGNFPGRFSGRQFSNSRSEMNVSTLELGDSALYLCASSLDWESEQYFGPGTRLTVT.

The CDR3: CASSLGTAFGETQYF. Here the CDR3 DNA reads TGCGCCAGCAGCTTGGGGACAGCCTTCGGAGAGACCCAGTACTTC. The rearrangement links TRBV5-1 to TRBJ2-5; tentatively, D is TRBD1 (6 bases). Germline loops: CDR1 SGHRS, CDR2 YFSETQ. The V gene lost 0 bases and the J gene lost 4 bases, with 13 bases spanning the gap. The CDR3 is 15 residues long.

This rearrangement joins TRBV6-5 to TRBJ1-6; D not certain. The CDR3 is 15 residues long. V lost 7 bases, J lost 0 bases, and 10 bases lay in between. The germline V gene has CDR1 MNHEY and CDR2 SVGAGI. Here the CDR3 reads CASNQQSSYNSPLHF. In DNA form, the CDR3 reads TGTGCCAGCAACCAACAGAGCTCCTATAATTCACCCCTCCACTTT.

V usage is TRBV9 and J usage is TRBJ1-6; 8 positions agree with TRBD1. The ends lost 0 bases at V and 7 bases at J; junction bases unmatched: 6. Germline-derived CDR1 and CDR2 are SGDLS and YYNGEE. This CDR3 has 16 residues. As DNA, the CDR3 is TGTGCCAGCAGCGTAGAAGGGACAGGAGGGAATTCACCCCTCCACTTT. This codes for CASSVEGTGGNSPLHF.

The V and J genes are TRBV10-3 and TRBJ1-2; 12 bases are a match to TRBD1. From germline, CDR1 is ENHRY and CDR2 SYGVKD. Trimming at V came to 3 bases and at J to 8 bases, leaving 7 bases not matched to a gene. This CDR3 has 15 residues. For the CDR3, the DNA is TGTGCCATCAGTGATTCCGGGACAGGGGGCGCCGGCTACACCTTC. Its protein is CAISDSGTGGAGYTF.

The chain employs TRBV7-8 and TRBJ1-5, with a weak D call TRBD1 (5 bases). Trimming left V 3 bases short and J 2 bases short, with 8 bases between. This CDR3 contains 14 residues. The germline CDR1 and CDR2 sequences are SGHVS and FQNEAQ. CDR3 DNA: TGTGCCAGCAGCTTGCAAGGGGGCAATCAGCCCCAGCATTTT. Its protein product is CASSLQGGNQPQHF.

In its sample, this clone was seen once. CDR3 sequence (DNA): TGTGCCAGCAGCACAGGGACAGGGGCCTACGAGCAGTACTTC. Its translation is CASSTGTGAYEQYF. The chain is built from TRBV5-6 and TRBJ2-7, with 10 bases lining up with TRBD1. Germline V CDR1 and CDR2: SGHDT, YYEEEE. J lost 2 bases, V lost 4 bases, and 3 bases had no gene match. CDR3 length: 14 residues.

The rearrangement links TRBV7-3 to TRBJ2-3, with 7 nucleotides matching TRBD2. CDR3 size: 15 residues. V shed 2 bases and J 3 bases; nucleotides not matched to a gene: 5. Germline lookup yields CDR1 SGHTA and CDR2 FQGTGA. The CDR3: CASSLVAGATDTQYF. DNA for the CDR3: TGTGCCAGCAGCTTAGTAGCGGGTGCTACAGATACGCAGTATTTT.

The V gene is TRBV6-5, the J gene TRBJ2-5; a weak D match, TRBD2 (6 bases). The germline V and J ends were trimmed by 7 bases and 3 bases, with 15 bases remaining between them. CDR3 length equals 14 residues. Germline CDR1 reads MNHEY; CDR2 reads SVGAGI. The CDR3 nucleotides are TGTGCCAGCACCTCGAGCCCGGGGGAAGAGACCCAGTACTTC. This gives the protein CASTSSPGEETQYF.

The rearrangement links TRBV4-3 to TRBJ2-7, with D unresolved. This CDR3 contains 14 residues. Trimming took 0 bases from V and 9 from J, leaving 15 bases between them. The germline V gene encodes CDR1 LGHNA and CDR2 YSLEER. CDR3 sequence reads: CASSQDNRATGQYF. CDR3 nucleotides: TGCGCCAGCAGCCAAGATAACCGGGCAACTGGGCAGTACTTC.

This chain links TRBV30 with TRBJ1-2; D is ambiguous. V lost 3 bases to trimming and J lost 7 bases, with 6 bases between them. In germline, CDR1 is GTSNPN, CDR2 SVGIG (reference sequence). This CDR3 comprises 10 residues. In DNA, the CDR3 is TGTGCCTGGAGAAAGGGTGGCTACACCTTC. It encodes CAWRKGGYTF.

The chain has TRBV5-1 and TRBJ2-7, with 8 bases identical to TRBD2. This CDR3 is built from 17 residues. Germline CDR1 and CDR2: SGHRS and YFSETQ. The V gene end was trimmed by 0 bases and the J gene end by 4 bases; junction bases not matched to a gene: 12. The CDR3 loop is CASSLVAGGLNFYEQYF. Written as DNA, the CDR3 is TGCGCCAGCAGCTTGGTGGCGGGGGGCCTTAACTTTTACGAGCAGTACTTC.

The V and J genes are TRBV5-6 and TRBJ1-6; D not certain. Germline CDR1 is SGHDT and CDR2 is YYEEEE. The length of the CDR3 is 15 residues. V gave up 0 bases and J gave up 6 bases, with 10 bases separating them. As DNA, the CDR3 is TGTGCCAGCAGCTTGGGCCCTTCTTCTAATTCACCCCTCCACTTT. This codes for CASSLGPSSNSPLHF.

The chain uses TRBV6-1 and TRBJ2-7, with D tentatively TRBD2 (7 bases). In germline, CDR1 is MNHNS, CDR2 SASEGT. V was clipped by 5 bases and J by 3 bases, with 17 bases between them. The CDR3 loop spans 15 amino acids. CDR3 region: CASSPLGGGRYEQYF. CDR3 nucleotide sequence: TGTGCCAGCAGTCCGTTGGGGGGGGGCCGCTACGAGCAGTACTTC.

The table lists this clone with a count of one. The DNA of the CDR3 is TGCGCCAGCAGTCTTTGGGGGGCAAGAGAAAAACTGTTTTTT. Residues: CASSLWGAREKLFF. V usage is TRBV10-2 and J usage is TRBJ1-4, with D possibly being TRBD1 (6 bases). The germline V gene has CDR1 WSHSY and CDR2 SAAADI. CDR3 length: 14 residues. Trimming stripped 5 bases from V and 8 bases from J, with 15 bases between.

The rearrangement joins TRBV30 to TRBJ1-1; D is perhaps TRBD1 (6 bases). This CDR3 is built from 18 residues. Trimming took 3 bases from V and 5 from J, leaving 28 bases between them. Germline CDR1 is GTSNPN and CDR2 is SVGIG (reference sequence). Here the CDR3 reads CAWSPRTGLGGLGTEAFF. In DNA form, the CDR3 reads TGTGCCTGGAGCCCCCGTACAGGGCTTGGGGGCCTAGGGACTGAAGCTTTCTTT.